This T cell receptor (beta chain) was obtained from a study of cytomegalovirus exposure and HLA in healthy donors (TCRdb year 2017). Study-level background: In an earlier analysis of fewer than 750 of the donors, about 260 Gb of sequence data and about 110 million unique TCR beta sequences from 180 million or so T cells were reported. Roughly 300 gigabases of sequencing data and approximately 92 million unique TCR sequences made up an early release that covered 640 HLA-typed donors. Of the 398 genotyped donors, about 80% fell in the genetic ancestry cluster associated with self-reported Caucasian donors. The study was designed to test whether signatures of past pathogen exposure could be identified by cataloging public T cell receptors. The study profiled the T cell repertoires of under 850 subjects by immunosequencing and related them to cytomegalovirus serostatus. Besides the first cohort of 500 to 700 subjects, a separate validation cohort made up of roughly 120 different subjects was used. High-throughput TCR immunosequencing, statistical association of individual TCRs with disease status, and machine learning were combined to predict cytomegalovirus infection status. To study patterns of TCR occurrence, a later analysis re-analyzed previously published TCR beta repertoires from more than 550 donors and added high-resolution HLA genotyping. Rather than drawing on any new phenotypic data, the later analysis identified candidate immune exposures from TCR beta sequences and the way those sequences occurred across donors. An earlier analysis of approximately 630 of the donors applied high-throughput TCR beta sequencing to assess whether each TCR beta V gene segment acted as functional or pseudogenic. Donor age, sex, ethnicity and CMV serostatus were compiled together with the repertoire data. A later genetic analysis took genome-wide SNP genotypes for about 55% of the 666 donors and used that subset as a discovery cohort. All discovery cohort repertoires had been generated on a single sequencing platform. Both class I and class II loci were covered by HLA typing, at four-digit resolution. The number of typed donors differed by locus: roughly 620-640 for A, B, C, DRB1 and DQB1; 500 to 550 for DQA1; approximately 610 for DPA1; and some 470 for DPB1. Because of strong linkage in the cohort, five DR-DQ haplotypes were treated as single units for association and clustering. On average, about 200,000 unique TCR beta nucleotide sequences were sequenced per donor among about 400 genotyped donors of the cohort, with 15% to 20% of those sequences being non-productive. Points the paper makes about the study in general: Because counts were too low, about 18 rarely observed V segments, including chromosome 9 orphons, were left out of the earlier analysis of a few hundred of the donors. The study gave a list of roughly 150 TCR beta chains associated with cytomegalovirus. Three of the identified cytomegalovirus-associated TCR beta chains were confirmed in vitro to be specific for cytomegalovirus antigens. Linkage disequilibrium might explain the correlated functional status among segregating V segments, but an unknown experimental factor could not be ruled out. For the cohort, immune exposure information was limited to CMV serostatus. In an earlier analysis of 587 of the donors, most TCR beta V segments were observed in productive rearrangements about 87% or about 30% of the time, broadly matching IMGT annotations. Roughly uniform sequencing depth across donors was assumed in presence/absence analyses, although this assumption may not hold. Most TCR sequences were seen in very few donors, while some public TCRs were found in many individuals. Assigning TCR associations to individual alleles was difficult when HLA alleles, especially DR and DQ, strongly co-occurred. A later genetic analysis reported fewer N-insertions in productive TCRs among donors in an Asian-associated ancestry cluster than the roughly 700-donor mean. Because HLA typing was missing for some donors at each locus, association tests included only the typed subset. The cohort was sequenced for TCR beta chains only, and without alpha or paired-chain data the features that could be detected were limited. A further reported finding was that TCR beta sequences accurately predicted the HLA-A and HLA-B alleles for most subjects in the first cohort. A later analysis found that HLA-associated TCR beta chains were more clonally expanded and had lower generation probabilities than equally common non-associated chains. Cytomegalovirus status was reported to be diagnosed by the classifier with high specificity and sensitivity in both the original and validation cohorts. A later genetic analysis associated a missense DCLRE1C variant with V-gene and J-gene trimming of TCR beta chains, and an independent cohort replicated the association. In a later analysis, several top co-occurrence clusters were reported to appear linked to parvovirus B19, influenza, CMV and Epstein-Barr virus. The authors suggested that the approach could potentially be generalized to other disease states and immunological phenotypes. In a later analysis, 15,000 to 20,000 TCR beta sequences were associated with specific HLA alleles at a false discovery rate of 0.05. The 87-base-pair reads could not distinguish some IMGT-functional V segments, including TRBV6-2 and TRBV6-3, so those segments were excluded. The sequencing pipeline was judged likely to have produced a cluster of highly shared sequence variants as a technical artifact. A later analysis found that most CMV-associated TCR beta chains appeared HLA-restricted, with HLA associations seemingly driven largely by CMV exposure. In a later analysis, the rate of TCR association differed among HLA loci, with DRB1 alleles having the most associated TCRs and HLA-C alleles having the fewest.

With regard to this clone: Its specific antigen is unknown. No quality values exist for individual bases; no much larger clone is one base distant. The same CDR3 is also encoded by other DNA sequences in this sample.

Its CDR3 holds 14 amino acids, cysteine through phenylalanine. Of all the DNA, just the CDR3 is kept, 42 bases in frame from base 1. A distance of 8 bases separates the germline ends of V and J, which lose 1 base and 2 bases respectively. Reading the germline V gene gives CDR1 SGHVS and CDR2 FQNEAQ. The cohort comprised 550 to 700 healthy bone marrow donors. At the time of sampling, all cohort members were nominally healthy, though unrecorded immune exposures were likely present. The donor tested CMV seropositive and was one of the 289 seropositive cohort members. A peripheral blood sample was collected from each donor, and TCR beta sequencing was performed on peripheral blood mononuclear cells. The Qiagen DNeasy Blood Extraction Kit was used to extract genomic DNA from the blood cell samples. The library was generated by the immunoSEQ multiplex PCR assay. For the multiplex PCR, a mixture combining 60 forward primers for TCR Vbeta segments and 13 reverse primers for TCR Jbeta segments was used. The CDR3 region of rearranged TCR beta genes was amplified from genomic DNA with a multiplex PCR assay. The amplified TCR beta libraries were sequenced on the Illumina HiSeq System as 87-base-pair reads. In the source study's methods: A later analysis counted approximately 84 million unique TCR beta chains across the 640 or so repertoires, and around 9.9 million of these chains were shared by at least two donors. Raw reads were error-corrected and collapsed into unique sequences with a nearest-neighbor algorithm that merged closely related sequences to remove PCR and sequencing errors. Alignment of CDR3 sequences to IMGT reference sequences was used to assign V, D and J gene segments. For a sequence to be retained, a match of at least six nucleotides to both a V gene segment and a J gene segment was required. A rearrangement was called productive if the CDR3 had no stop codons and remained in frame with V and J, and every other rearrangement was called non-productive. CDR3 was defined by IMGT convention, running from the second conserved V-encoded cysteine to the conserved J-encoded phenylalanine. Sequences without an unambiguous match to a single V gene segment were excluded from the earlier analysis of 450 to 650 of the donors. In an earlier analysis of 587 of the donors, a V segment was called functional when productive rearrangements were above 56.7%, and segregating when the standard deviation between donors exceeded 5%. A statistical classification framework was built to diagnose cytomegalovirus status from the catalog of TCR beta chain sequences. V and J gene assignment, in a later analysis, came from comparing TCR nucleotide sequences with IMGT/GENE-DB human TR gene sequences. A later analysis assigned CDR3 sequences and most-parsimonious VDJ recombination scenarios with the TCRdist pipeline. In a later analysis, every TCR beta chain was defined by the combination of its CDR3 amino acid sequence and its V-gene family, and reads without a unique V-gene family were dropped. In a later analysis, approximately 590 highly shared, low-generation-probability nucleotide sequences were removed to address suspected cross-contamination and a sequencing artifact. In a later analysis, a clonal expansion index for each public chain was calculated from normalized within-repertoire ranks of inferred template counts. In a later analysis, generation probabilities were computed using a VDJ recombination model fitted to out-of-frame rearrangements, and the results were checked against IGoR. Hypergeometric tests were used in a later analysis to score TCR-TCR, TCR-HLA and TCR-CMV co-occurrence, with a repertoire-size bias correction applied to the TCR pairs. In a later analysis, false discovery rates were estimated by permuting HLA or CMV assignments 20 times. In a later analysis, co-occurring TCRs were grouped using DBSCAN, and TCRdist sequence similarity was added for clustering within HLA-allele-positive subsets. Repertoires with fewer than 30,000 or more than 120,000 public chains were left out of co-occurrence clustering, as were five repertoires with anomalous nucleotide sharing. The clones in this table, taken by TCRdb from immuneACCESS, are in-frame only. Not every clone is retained; where verified, under half of the shortfall comes from an unresolved V gene, and the cause of the rest is unknown. V, J and clone size reflect that table, while D and trimming were determined from the DNA. The sample data list about 130,000 clones, and 70% to 85% of these were observed just once. The ten largest clones take up about 6.8% of the sample.

The sequence joins TRBV7-8 to TRBJ1-2, and the D gene may be TRBD1, 5 bases matching. The specimen sequenced was PBMCs. The TCR sequence derives from a man in his forties in good health and CMV-seropositive. The DNA sequence reads TGTGCCAGCAGCTTAGGACAGAGCAACTATGGCTACACCTTC. Protein translation: CASSLGQSNYGYTF. The entire variable domain, with the stretches around the CDR3 drawn from the reference TRBV7-8 and TRBJ1-2 proteins, is GAGVSQSPRYKVAKRGQDVALRCDPISGHVSLFWYQQALGQGPEFLTYFQNEAQLDKSGLPSDRFFAERPEGSVSTLKIQRTQQEDSAVYLCASSLGQSNYGYTFGSGTRLTVV.